The 30 T cell receptor beta chains listed next were all sequenced from one sample in a study of cytomegalovirus exposure and HLA in healthy donors. PCR primers comprised 60 Vbeta and 13 Jbeta primers. Some clones are missing from TCRdb's copy, which holds only in-frame ones; the method was immunoSEQ multiplex PCR. The repertoire holds around 300,000 clones, with 70% to 90% as singletons. Source material: PBMCs. These receptors all come from a woman aged 40 to 50 in good health and CMV-seropositive.

This chain uses TRBV7-9 with TRBJ2-1; 11 bases align to TRBD2. The germline gives CDR1 SEHNR, CDR2 FQNEAQ (reference sequence). J was trimmed by 10 bases and V by 1 base; bases with no gene match: 9. The CDR3 is 16 amino acids. This CDR3 reads CASSLGSGRAGVEQFF. The CDR3, as DNA: TGTGCCAGCAGCTTAGGTAGCGGGAGGGCCGGGGTAGAGCAGTTCTTC.

This clone was observed a few times. The rearrangement links TRBV28 to TRBJ1-1, with a tentative D call TRBD1 (6 bases). The CDR3 consists of 14 residues. The V gene lost 5 bases and the J gene lost 3 bases, with 13 bases spanning the gap. In germline, CDR1 is MDHEN, CDR2 SYDVKM. The CDR3 DNA reads as TGTGCCAGCAGTGAGGGGGGGACACACACTGAAGCTTTCTTT. Translated, it gives CASSEGGTHTEAFF.

The rearrangement uses TRBV7-9 and TRBJ2-2; 10 bases fit TRBD2. Germline V gene data show CDR1 as SEHNR and CDR2 as FQNEAQ (reference sequence). This CDR3 is built from 17 residues. With 1 base clipped from V and 5 bases from J, the junction kept 7 bases outside the gene matches. The CDR3 DNA follows: TGTGCCAGCAGCTTAGAGCTAGCGGGAGTTAAGACCGGGGAGCTGTTTTTT. The encoded protein is CASSLELAGVKTGELFF.

The chain couples TRBV7-9 to TRBJ2-6, with D possibly matching TRBD2 (7 bases). Germline V CDR1 and CDR2: SEHNR, FQNEAQ (reference sequence). The CDR3 spans 17 residues. Deletions cut 0 bases from V and 2 bases from J, with 11 bases between. The CDR3 DNA reads TGTGCCAGCAGCTTAGCCCGAGGGGGGGCTGGGGCCAACGTCCTGACTTTC. It codes for CASSLARGGAGANVLTF.

The V and J genes are TRBV2 and TRBJ1-6; TRBD1 matches at 9 bases. CDR1 and CDR2 (germline): SNHLY, FYNNEI. CDR3 length: 14 amino acids. The trim removed 7 bases at V and 8 bases at J, leaving 6 bases unmatched. The DNA of the CDR3 is TGTGCCAGCATCCCGGGACAGGGTGATTCACCCCTCCACTTT. The encoded protein is CASIPGQGDSPLHF.

This sequence joins TRBV7-6 and TRBJ1-4, with D perhaps matching TRBD1 (6 bases). The V and J ends lost 5 bases and 5 bases respectively, with 18 bases between them. The germline V gene has CDR1 SGHVS and CDR2 FNYEAQ. This CDR3 has 16 amino acids. As DNA, the CDR3 is TGTGCCAGCAGCCTATACTGGACAGACCGGAATGAAAAACTGTTTTTT. It yields the protein CASSLYWTDRNEKLFF. The whole variable domain, remainder taken from reference TRBV7-6 and TRBJ1-4, is GAGVSQSPRYKVTKRGQDVALRCDPISGHVSLYWYRQALGQGPEFLTYFNYEAQQDKSGLPNDRFSAERPEGSISTLTIQRTEQRDSAMYRCASSLYWTDRNEKLFFGSGTQLSVL.

This sequence joins TRBV16 and TRBJ2-1; 9 bases fit TRBD2. J was trimmed by 4 bases and V by 2 bases; bases with no gene match: 6. Per the germline V gene, CDR1 is KGHSY and CDR2 is FQNENV. The CDR3 is 16 amino acids. CDR3 in DNA: TGTGCCAGCAGCCAAAGTTCTAGCGGGACGTACAATGAGCAGTTCTTC. Translating gives CASSQSSSGTYNEQFF.

In regard to this clone: The final CDR3 position lacks the conserved phenylalanine or tryptophan, pointing to a likely read error. J is TRBJ1-2 and V is TRBV2; 8 bases are a match to TRBD1. J gave up 0 bases and V 5 bases, and 5 bases lay outside the gene matches. The germline gives CDR1 SNHLY, CDR2 FYNNEI. The CDR3 runs to 15 residues. This chain's CDR3 is CASSQRQGTNYGYTL. The CDR3 nucleotides are TGTGCCAGCAGTCAAAGACAGGGGACTAACTATGGCTACACCCTC.

Comments on this clone: Sequence at one end of the junction differs from germline and may be a read error. The J gene is TRBJ2-6, the V gene TRBV5-1; D perhaps matches TRBD1 (5 bases). The germline CDR1 and CDR2 sequences are SGHRS and YFSETQ. The CDR3 runs to 14 residues. CDR3 in DNA: TGCGCCAGCAGCTTGACAGCTGGGGCCAACGGCCTGACTTTC. Its translation: CASSLTAGANGLTF. The complete variable domain, with remaining parts taken from reference TRBV5-1 and TRBJ2-6, reads KAGVTQTPRYLIKTRGQQVTLSCSPISGHRSVSWYQQTPGQGLQFLFEYFSETQRNKGNFPGRFSGRQFSNSRSEMNVSTLELGDSALYLCASSLTAGANGLTFGAGSRLTVL.

The V and J genes are TRBV25-1 and TRBJ2-3; 10 bases agree with TRBD2. The germline V gene encodes CDR1 MGHDK and CDR2 SYGVNS. Unmatched junction bases numbered 6, after V lost 7 bases and J lost 2 bases. The CDR3 loop spans 15 amino acids. The CDR3 region is CASTLSGRLTDTQYF. CDR3 in DNA: TGTGCCAGCACCCTTAGCGGGAGGCTCACAGATACGCAGTATTTT.

CDR3 DNA: TGTGCCAGCTCACCAATAGCAGGGTCTGGAAACACCATATATTTT. It yields the protein CASSPIAGSGNTIYF. The gene calls are TRBV18 and TRBJ1-3, with a possible D match to TRBD1 (5 bases). The CDR3 is 15 residues long. CDR1 KGHSH and CDR2 LQKENI come from the germline V gene. V shed 2 bases and J shed 1 base, with 9 bases lying between them.

The chain uses TRBV27 and TRBJ2-7; 9 nucleotides line up with TRBD2. The CDR3 contains 17 residues. V dropped 2 bases and J dropped 4; count of bases not matched to a gene: 12. Per the germline V gene, CDR1 is MNHEY and CDR2 is SMNVEV (reference sequence). The CDR3: CASSLPPPRTSEYEQYF. The CDR3 DNA is TGTGCCAGCAGTTTACCCCCTCCTCGGACTAGCGAATACGAGCAGTACTTC.

The chain employs TRBV4-1 and TRBJ2-7, with D perhaps TRBD1 (6 bases). From germline, CDR1 is MGHRA and CDR2 YSYEKL. CDR3 length equals 16 residues. The V end lost 3 bases, the J end lost 4 bases, and 19 bases lay between the germline ends. The CDR3 DNA follows: TGCGCCAGCAGCCACCAGGAAGGGGGTTCCGGTTACGAGCAGTACTTC. As protein: CASSHQEGGSGYEQYF.

This clone was observed once. The chain employs TRBV10-3 and TRBJ2-5; tentatively, D is TRBD2 (5 bases). Trimming took off 3 bases at V and 4 bases at J, with 6 bases between the two ends. The CDR3 spans 12 residues. CDR1 and CDR2 from the germline V gene are ENHRY and SYGVKD. CDR3 bases: TGTGCCATCAGTGATGGGAGAGAGACCCAGTACTTC. Translating it yields CAISDGRETQYF.

V is TRBV30 and J is TRBJ2-7; tentative D call: TRBD2 (7 bases). The V end was cut by 0 bases, the J end by 13 bases, with 19 bases between. Germline CDR1 reads GTSNPN; CDR2 reads SVGIG (reference sequence). The CDR3 length is 13 residues. CDR3 sequence reads: CAWSVSGEGEPYF. The DNA of the CDR3 is TGTGCCTGGAGTGTTTCTGGGGAGGGGGAACCTTACTTC.

This clone was detected once. The chain carries TRBV19 and TRBJ1-2, with 9 bases lining up with TRBD1. V shed 6 bases and J 2 bases; nucleotides not matched to a gene: 13. CDR1 and CDR2 (germline): LNHDA, SQIVND (reference sequence). The CDR3 is 17 amino acids. The CDR3 spells CASRHTGGRMVNYGYTF. CDR3 nucleotide sequence: TGTGCCAGTAGGCACACAGGGGGCAGGATGGTGAACTATGGCTACACCTTC.

V and J are TRBV6-1 and TRBJ2-2, with D possibly matching TRBD2 (6 bases). In germline, CDR1 is MNHNS, CDR2 SASEGT. Trimming took off 7 bases at V and 1 base at J, with 13 bases between the two ends. The CDR3 loop spans 15 amino acids. CDR3 residues: CASTFSRGNTGELFF. The DNA of the CDR3 is TGTGCCAGCACGTTTTCGCGGGGGAACACCGGGGAGCTGTTTTTT.

The V and J genes are TRBV14 and TRBJ2-5; 12 bases are a match to TRBD1. The DNA end is a closer match to TRBJ2-7, so the J assignment may be wrong. CDR3 length equals 16 residues. Germline V gene lookup returns CDR1 SGHDN and CDR2 FVKESK. The CDR3 loop reads CASSKTPGQGASEQYF. In nucleotides, the CDR3 is TGTGCCAGCAGCAAGACTCCGGGACAGGGGGCGTCCGAGCAGTACTTC.

Only one count was recorded for this clone. This chain joins TRBV11-2 and TRBJ1-2, with 7 bases identical to TRBD1. This CDR3 has 14 residues. Germline V gene lookup returns CDR1 SGHAT and CDR2 FQNNGV. V was pared by 2 bases and J by 8 bases, with 8 bases of the junction left unmatched. In DNA form, the CDR3 reads TGTGCCAGCAGCTTAACGACAGGGAACCGGGGCTACACCTTC. Its protein is CASSLTTGNRGYTF.

The J gene is TRBJ1-2, the V gene TRBV30; D uncertain. This CDR3 has 14 residues. Per the germline V gene, CDR1 is GTSNPN and CDR2 is SVGIG (reference sequence). Trimming pared 2 bases from V and 7 bases from J, leaving 17 bases between. The CDR3 coding sequence is TGTGCCTGGAGTCTAGAAACGAACTCCTTTGGCTACACCTTC. This sequence encodes CAWSLETNSFGYTF. Supplemented by reference TRBV30 and TRBJ1-2, the full variable domain reads SQTIHQWPATLVQPVGSPLSLECTVEGTSNPNLYWYRQAAGRGLQLLFYSVGIGQISSEVPQNLSASRPQDRQFILSSKKLLLSDSGFYLCAWSLETNSFGYTFGSGTRLTVV.

This chain joins TRBV19 and TRBJ2-7; 9 bases are shared with TRBD1. Germline V gene lookup returns CDR1 LNHDA and CDR2 SQIVND (reference sequence). With V trimmed by 5 bases and J by 5 bases, 10 bases remained unmatched. The CDR3 totals 15 residues. CDR3 amino acids: CASSLPGQGKNEQYF. CDR3 nucleotides: TGTGCCAGTAGTCTCCCGGGACAGGGAAAGAACGAGCAGTACTTC.

V and J are TRBV28 and TRBJ2-7, with TRBD1 as a possible D gene (7 bases). Germline values: CDR1 MDHEN, CDR2 SYDVKM. The CDR3 runs to 13 residues. With 8 bases removed from V and 7 bases from J, the gap between germline ends came to 18 bases. The CDR3 region has the DNA TGTGCCAGCGGGGGGCAGGGGGGCCGGGAGCAGTACTTC. It is translated as CASGGQGGREQYF.

The rearrangement links TRBV28 to TRBJ1-2; D unresolved. V gave up 6 bases and J gave up 4 bases, with 21 bases separating them. The CDR3 spans 16 residues. Germline CDR1 reads MDHEN; CDR2 reads SYDVKM. CDR3: CASSPRGFRSIYGYTF. CDR3 in DNA: TGTGCCAGCAGCCCCCGGGGATTTCGGAGCATCTATGGCTACACCTTC.

CDR3 region: CASSQDPGQGINSPLHF. CDR3 nucleotide sequence: TGCGCCAGCAGCCAAGATCCGGGACAGGGGATTAATTCACCCCTCCACTTT. J is TRBJ1-6 and V is TRBV4-3; 10 positions agree with TRBD1. The CDR3 loop spans 17 amino acids. J lost 6 bases, V lost 0 bases, and 5 bases had no gene match. Germline V lookup: CDR1 LGHNA, CDR2 YSLEER.

The genes are TRBV11-3 and TRBJ2-1; TRBD2 matches 7 bases. The length of the CDR3 is 13 residues. With 7 bases clipped from V and 5 bases from J, the junction kept 5 bases outside the gene matches. The germline CDR1 and CDR2 sequences are SGHNT and YENEEA. DNA of the CDR3: TGTGCCAGCACCGCGGGAGCCCACAATGAGCAGTTCTTC. This sequence encodes CASTAGAHNEQFF.

J is TRBJ2-7 and V is TRBV6-5; TRBD1 agrees at 7 bases. CDR3 size: 15 residues. Trimming at V came to 4 bases and at J to 2 bases, leaving 8 bases not matched to a gene. Germline CDR1 reads MNHEY; CDR2 reads SVGAGI. CDR3 in DNA: TGTGCCAGCAGTTTGTTGACAGGGCCGACCTACGAGCAGTACTTC. Protein product: CASSLLTGPTYEQYF.

DNA of the CDR3: TGTGCCAGCAGCCCCCGTTCAGGGTCTCAGCCCCAGCATTTT. Translating it yields CASSPRSGSQPQHF. The rearrangement joins TRBV9 to TRBJ1-5; a possible D gene is TRBD1 (5 bases). With 4 bases removed from V and 6 bases from J, the gap between germline ends came to 14 bases. This CDR3 has 14 residues. CDR1 is SGDLS, CDR2 YYNGEE, per germline.

This clone was detected only a few times. The J gene is TRBJ1-1, the V gene TRBV10-3, with D possibly TRBD1 on 6 matching bases. The CDR3 totals 16 residues. V was pared by 4 bases and J by 4 bases, with 19 bases between. Germline CDR1 reads ENHRY; CDR2 reads SYGVKD. The CDR3 loop reads CAISVHRVPKGTEAFF. Written as DNA, the CDR3 is TGTGCCATCAGTGTTCACAGGGTACCGAAGGGCACTGAAGCTTTCTTT.

This chain joins TRBV19 and TRBJ1-2; D possibly corresponds to TRBD1 (6 bases). The CDR3 spans 15 residues. Germline V gives CDR1 LNHDA, CDR2 SQIVND (reference sequence). Deletions cut 3 bases from V and 1 base from J, with 12 bases between. Here the CDR3 reads CASSIRTALNYGYTF. The CDR3 DNA sequence: TGTGCCAGTAGTATTCGGACAGCCCTTAACTATGGCTACACCTTC.

The rearrangement joins TRBV4-2 to TRBJ2-1, with unresolved D. Germline V lookup: CDR1 LGHNA, CDR2 YNFKEQ. The V end lost 4 bases, the J end lost 7 bases, and 17 bases lay between the germline ends. The CDR3 contains 15 residues. CDR3 residues: CASSPMGYSSNEQFF. Here the CDR3 DNA reads TGTGCCAGCAGCCCCATGGGCTATTCGAGTAATGAGCAGTTCTTC.